This T cell receptor beta chain was documented in a study of beta chain features in type 1 diabetes. Study background: No patient-donor differences in age, gender, total cells or subset yield.

Study observations and caveats: Type 1 diabetes patients showed fewer insertions and more deletions at VDJ junctions. A moderate, significant TCRB CDR3 shortening appeared in type 1 diabetes across four CD4+ subsets.

This clone was picked up a small number of times. Its target is not known. Sequencing targeted expressed TCRB transcripts, as all isolated RNA had been reverse transcribed. The study sequenced naive, central memory and regulatory T cell samples to an average of approximately 4 million reads. Clones were read by immunoSEQ multiplex PCR, and TCRdb kept only the in-frame ones, dropping some. The sample gives 150,000 to 170,000 clones, under 13% of which show up once; 0.45% to 0.6% is in the top ten. Material: central memory CD4+ T cells from blood. This receptor was taken from a man aged 25 to 40 with type 1 diabetes.

The CDR3 reads CASSHRQGSYNEQFF. CDR3 nucleotide sequence: TGCGCCAGCAGCCACCGACAGGGATCCTACAATGAGCAGTTCTTC. This chain links TRBV4-3 with TRBJ2-1, with TRBD1 identical over 7 bases. Germline V gene lookup returns CDR1 LGHNA and CDR2 YSLEER. CDR3 size: 15 residues. Trimming removed 3 bases from V and 1 base from J; junction bases left unmatched: 3.